This T cell receptor beta chain was documented in a study of blood T cells in healthy people across ages (dated by TCRdb to between 2015 and 2017). With respect to the entire study: In model experiments, template switching captured about one uniquely barcoded TCR beta cDNA molecule for every two T cells. The study measured age-related changes in TCR beta repertoire diversity using deep sequencing normalized with unique cDNA molecular identifiers. The donors were divided into four age groups: young (average around 15 years), middle-aged (roughly 40), aged (about 60) and long-lived (around 87). To avoid experimental bias, donors of different ages were distributed randomly across sequencing lanes. For two donors (one aged 18 to 29 and one aged 80 or older), the study analyzed two additional independent replicas of 1 million unique cDNA reads from the same blood draw. The investigation overall reported the following: Estimates of total diversity from one million sequenced T cells were regarded as lower bounds and underestimates. Observed TCR beta diversity correlated strongly with the percentage of naive T cells measured by flow cytometry. Compared with the aged group, the long-lived group had more naive CD4+ T cells, fewer expanded clones and increased TCR diversity, a pattern suggesting age selection. Because donor CMV infection status was unknown, age-related changes in expanded clonotypes were potentially confounded. Since profiling was done on bulk unsorted PBMCs, naive and antigen-experienced compartments could not be conclusively compared. As age increased, observed TCR beta diversity per million T cells dropped in a roughly linear way, and a significant reduction was already evident by age about 40.

CDR1 and CDR2 (SGDLS, YYNGEE) derive from the germline V gene. Its CDR3 holds 15 amino acids, cysteine through phenylalanine. CDR3 DNA is the only sequence kept; it has 45 bases, read in frame from the first base. Donors were 35 to 40 systemically healthy Caucasian individuals from Russia aged roughly 6 to 90 years. Each donor gave ten milliliters of peripheral blood, collected into EDTA-treated Vacutainer tubes. Ficoll-Paque density-gradient centrifugation was used to isolate PBMCs, with at least 6.5 million obtained per sample. Total RNA was extracted from PBMCs with Trizol reagent, with at least 5.5 micrograms obtained per sample. The percentages of naive CD45RAhigh/CD27high T cells were determined by flow cytometry on a PBMC aliquot from every donor. The receptor library was made with 5' RACE. The second PCR ran for about 7 to 11 cycles and used a J-beta primer mix along with a sample-barcoded 5' primer. Each TCR beta cDNA molecule received a unique molecular identifier from a template-switch 5' adaptor carrying 12 random nucleotides. Each sample yielded at least 2.5 million CDR3-containing paired-end reads. First-strand cDNA was synthesized from all RNA with the Mint cDNA synthesis kit, primed by a TRBC-specific oligonucleotide. After uracil-DNA glycosylase treatment, a first 18-cycle PCR used universal primers M1SS and BC2_uni_R on all cDNA. As for how the authors treated the data: Normalization of each sample was performed by random selection of 1 million high-quality reads, each carrying a distinct molecular identifier. Instead of being binned into consensus sequences, reads with shared molecular identifiers were discarded. MiTCR, set to a Q25 quality threshold and the strictest error-elimination algorithm, was used for CDR3 identification, clonotype clustering and error correction. A nonparametric unseen species model using Euler transformation provided a lower-bound estimate of total TCR beta diversity. The public sequencing data were trimmed at Q25 with fastp and processed into clonotypes with MiXCR by TCRdb, which kept only in-frame beta chains. Rows with one shared CDR3 protein collapse into an entry with the most common genes and DNA. The V and J calls follow TCRdb's processing rather than the paper's. This sample lists around 1,800,000 distinct CDR3 sequences; about two fifths were detected once. The ten most abundant clones make up roughly 23% of the sample.

Concerning this clonotype: What this receptor recognizes is not known. The germline gene is not matched at one end of the junction; a read error may be the cause.

The receptor comes from a human donor in good health. What was sequenced was blood. Recombination linked TRBV9 to TRBJ1-2; perhaps TRBD1 is the D gene, with 5 bases matching. The nucleotide sequence reads TGTGCCAGCAGCGTAGGGGCAGGGCTGGGGTATGACTACACCTTC. This gives the protein CASSVGAGLGYDYTF.